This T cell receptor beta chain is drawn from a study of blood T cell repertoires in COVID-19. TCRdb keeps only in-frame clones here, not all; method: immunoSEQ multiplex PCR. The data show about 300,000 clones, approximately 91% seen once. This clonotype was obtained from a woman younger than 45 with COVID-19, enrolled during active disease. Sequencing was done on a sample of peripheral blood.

CDR3 nucleotides: TGTGCAAGTCGCTTAGCAGGGACTACTCTACTAGCCAAAAACATTCAGTACTTC. It translates to CASRLAGTTLLAKNIQYF. V is TRBV12-2 and J is TRBJ2-4; the table assigns TRBD2, which was not confirmed against the DNA. TRBV12-2 constitutes a pseudogene. The CDR3 has 18 residues.